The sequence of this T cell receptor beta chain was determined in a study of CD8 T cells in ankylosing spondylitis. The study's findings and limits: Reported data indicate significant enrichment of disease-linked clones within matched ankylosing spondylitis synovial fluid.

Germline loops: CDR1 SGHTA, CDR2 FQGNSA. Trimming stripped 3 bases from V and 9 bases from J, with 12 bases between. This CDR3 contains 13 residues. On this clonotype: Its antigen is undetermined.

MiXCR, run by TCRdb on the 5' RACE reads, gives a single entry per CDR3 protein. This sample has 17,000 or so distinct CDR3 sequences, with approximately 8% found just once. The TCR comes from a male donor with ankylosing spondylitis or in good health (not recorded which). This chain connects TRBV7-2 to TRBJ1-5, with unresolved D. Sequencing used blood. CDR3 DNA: TGTGCCAGCAGCTTGGGCAGTTCCGGGCCCCAGCATTTT. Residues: CASSLGSSGPQHF.